This T cell receptor beta chain was captured in a study of shared clonotypes between healthy human individuals. This clone appeared a single time. Repertoires were generated with immunoSEQ multiplex PCR, while TCRdb's copy carries only in-frame clones and drops some. The sample lists about 2.3 million clones; over 90% were seen once. The material sequenced was naive CD4+ T cells from PBMCs. The sample's subset: CD45RA+ positively selected. The receptor comes from a man younger than 35 in good health. Some clones in this sample may be carry-over from other donors' samples.

The CDR3 protein is CASSSGQGFNEQYF. The CDR3 DNA reads as TGTGCCAGCAGCTCGGGACAGGGGTTCAACGAGCAGTACTTC. The V and J genes are TRBV7-2 and TRBJ2-7, with TRBD1 matching 10 bases. The germline V gene has CDR1 SGHTA and CDR2 FQGNSA. After removal of 4 bases from V and 5 bases from J, the junction contained 5 bases not matched to a gene. CDR3 length: 14 amino acids. Full variable domain (outside the CDR3, taken from reference TRBV7-2 and TRBJ2-7): GAGVSQSPSNKVTEKGKDVELRCDPISGHTALYWYRQSLGQGLEFLIYFQGNSAPDKSGLPSDRFSAERTGGSVSTLTIQRTQQEDSAVYLCASSSGQGFNEQYFGPGTRLTVT.